The present T cell receptor beta chain was sequenced within a study of cytomegalovirus exposure and HLA in healthy donors. The PCR used 60 Vbeta and 13 Jbeta primers. Method: immunoSEQ multiplex PCR; TCRdb's copy keeps in-frame clones and lacks some. The data contain 100,000 to 150,000 clones, around 68% of them singletons. Details on this clone: The antigen is unknown.

Findings and caveats of the study: Rates of TCR association differed by HLA locus in a later analysis, with DRB1 highest and HLA-C lowest.

Germline lookup yields CDR1 MNHNY and CDR2 SVGAGI (reference sequence). The CDR3 extends over 14 amino acids. After removal of 0 bases from V and 5 bases from J, the junction contained 3 bases not matched to a gene. This sequence joins TRBV6-6 and TRBJ2-5, with 7 bases that match TRBD2. Sequencing was performed on PBMCs. This sequence originates from a man aged 40-55 years in good health and CMV-seropositive. This CDR3 reads CASSYSSGGETQYF. In DNA form, the CDR3 reads TGTGCCAGCAGTTACTCGTCGGGGGGTGAGACCCAGTACTTC.